This is a list of T cell receptor beta chains from one sample in a study of blood T cell repertoires in COVID-19. The method was immunoSEQ multiplex PCR; TCRdb's version includes in-frame clones alone and lacks a portion of them. Here the sample spans under 300,000 clones, around 86% being singletons. Source material: peripheral blood. Receptors originate from a man older than 75 with acute or convalescent COVID-19. Each CDR3 is given without its conserved first and last residue. The order of the fields is J gene, V gene, CDR3 protein.

TRBJ1-5 | TRBV12-1 | ASSFGQPPLPQH
TRBJ2-5 | TRBV2 | ASSVGGWETQY
TRBJ1-1 | TRBV25-1 | ASSVVAGVYAEAF
TRBJ1-1 | TRBV5-1 | ASTYDTYTEAF
TRBJ1-2 | TRBV28 | ASSSARDLSTPNYGYT
TRBJ2-5 | TRBV7-6 | ASSFGSGRARGVTQY
TRBJ1-4 | TRBV5-1 | ASSLGAELNEKLF
TRBJ2-1 | TRBV19 | ASSRLGQGASYNEQF
TRBJ1-1 | TRBV24-1 | ATSGRTGTNTEAF
TRBJ1-2 | TRBV5-5 | ASSLDRRYYGYT
TRBJ1-4 | TRBV9 | ASSAGQGREKLF
TRBJ2-7 | TRBV5-1 | ASSYGSFYEQY
TRBJ2-7 | TRBV5-1 | ASSSLTSGRSKREY
TRBJ2-5 | TRBV5-4 | ASRLQGAGQETQY
TRBJ2-1 | TRBV11-2 | ASSPYSGTNNEQF
TRBJ2-7 | TRBV28 | ASSYSGGRNEQY
TRBJ1-4 | TRBV5-6 | ASSETGRTNEKLF
TRBJ1-1 | TRBV19 | ASSISGIGGEAF
TRBJ2-2 | TRBV24-1 | ATSVRGQGNTGELF
TRBJ2-2 | TRBV15 | ATSRVGPPQGGTGELF
TRBJ1-3 | TRBV6-5 | ASSYEGTASGNTIY
TRBJ2-7 | TRBV2 | ASKGPGDEQY
TRBJ1-2 | TRBV6-4 | ASSIAGGGNYGYT
TRBJ2-7 | TRBV11-1 | ASSLALTGAPYEQY
TRBJ1-2 | TRBV19 | ASTPGGHNYGYT
TRBJ1-1 | TRBV19 | ASTIQGEAF
TRBJ1-1 | TRBV5-4 | ASSTDRLNTEAF
TRBJ1-6 | TRBV7-9 | ASSLKANSPLH
TRBJ1-6 | TRBV27 | ASSPYGQGNNSPLH